The sequence of this T cell receptor (beta chain) was determined in a study of CD8 T cells in ankylosing spondylitis. Findings and limits, study-wide: About eight highly homologous variants made up a TCR beta motif that seemed to typify ankylosing spondylitis blood. It was reported that disease-linked clones were significantly enriched in matched ankylosing spondylitis synovial fluid. Disease-linked clones displayed a CD8+ phenotype and appeared relatively rarely in peripheral blood.

This clonotype showed up many times. What it binds is not known. TCRdb reprocessed the 5' RACE reads via MiXCR and lists one record per CDR3 protein. This table holds some 130,000 distinct CDR3 sequences, around 7.9% found once. The V gene's germline CDR1 is SQVTM and CDR2 ANQGSEA. V shed 3 bases and J shed 2 bases, with 11 bases lying between them. The CDR3 sequence is 14 residues long. The clonotype originates from a female donor with ankylosing spondylitis or in good health (not recorded which). The sequencing sample was made of blood, either unsorted or a sorted T cell fraction (not recorded which). The chain has TRBV29-1 and TRBJ2-1; possible D gene TRBD2, 6 bases. The CDR3 region is CSVDGRGAYNEQFF. The CDR3 nucleotides are TGCAGCGTTGATGGGCGGGGCGCCTACAATGAGCAGTTCTTC.